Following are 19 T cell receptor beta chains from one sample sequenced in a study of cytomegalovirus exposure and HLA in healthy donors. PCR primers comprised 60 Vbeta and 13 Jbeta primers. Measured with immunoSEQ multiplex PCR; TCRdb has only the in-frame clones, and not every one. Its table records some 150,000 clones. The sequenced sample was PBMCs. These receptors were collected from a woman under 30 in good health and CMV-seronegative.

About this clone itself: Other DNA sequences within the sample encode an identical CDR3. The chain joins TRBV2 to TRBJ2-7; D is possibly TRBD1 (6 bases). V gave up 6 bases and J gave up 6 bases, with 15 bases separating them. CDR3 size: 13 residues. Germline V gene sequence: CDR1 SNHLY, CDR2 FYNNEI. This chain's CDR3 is CASRISGVGEQYF. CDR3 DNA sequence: TGTGCCAGCAGGATATCAGGGGTAGGCGAGCAGTACTTC.

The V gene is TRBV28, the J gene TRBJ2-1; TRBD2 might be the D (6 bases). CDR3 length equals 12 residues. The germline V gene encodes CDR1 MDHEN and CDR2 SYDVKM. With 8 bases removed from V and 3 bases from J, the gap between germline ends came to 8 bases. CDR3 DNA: TGTGCCAGCCAGACTAGCTACAATGAGCAGTTCTTC. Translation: CASQTSYNEQFF.

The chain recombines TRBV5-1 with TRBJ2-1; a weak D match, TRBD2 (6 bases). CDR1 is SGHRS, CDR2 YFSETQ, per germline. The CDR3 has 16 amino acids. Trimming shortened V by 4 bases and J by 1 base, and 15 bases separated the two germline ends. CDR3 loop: CASSTTRGSSYNEQFF. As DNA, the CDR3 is TGCGCCAGCAGCACAACCCGGGGGTCTTCCTACAATGAGCAGTTCTTC.

The CDR3: CASSYGGTGNTIYF. CDR3 coding DNA: TGTGCCAGCAGCTATGGCGGGACTGGAAACACCATATATTTT. The chain has TRBV11-3 and TRBJ1-3; D unclear. CDR1 is SGHNT and CDR2 is YENEEA in the germline V gene. CDR3 length: 14 amino acids. The V gene lost 4 bases and the J gene lost 2 bases, with 9 bases spanning the gap.

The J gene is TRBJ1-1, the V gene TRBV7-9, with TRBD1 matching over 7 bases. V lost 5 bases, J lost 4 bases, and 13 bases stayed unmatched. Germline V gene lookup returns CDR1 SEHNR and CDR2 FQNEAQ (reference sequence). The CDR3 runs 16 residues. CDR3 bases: TGTGCCAGCAGCCCAATGGGCAGGGGGTCGGTCACTGAAGCTTTCTTT. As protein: CASSPMGRGSVTEAFF.

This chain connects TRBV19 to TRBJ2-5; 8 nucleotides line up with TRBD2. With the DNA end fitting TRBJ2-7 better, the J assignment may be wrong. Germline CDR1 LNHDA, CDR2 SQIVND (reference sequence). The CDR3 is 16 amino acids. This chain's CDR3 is CASSIDPAGVSYEQYF. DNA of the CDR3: TGTGCCAGTAGTATAGACCCAGCGGGAGTCTCCTACGAGCAGTACTTC.

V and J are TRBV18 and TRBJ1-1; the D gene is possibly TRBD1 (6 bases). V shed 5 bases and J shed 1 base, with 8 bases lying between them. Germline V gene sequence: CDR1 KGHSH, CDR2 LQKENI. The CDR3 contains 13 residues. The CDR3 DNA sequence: TGTGCCAGCTCAGAGGGGGAGAACACTGAAGCTTTCTTT. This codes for CASSEGENTEAFF. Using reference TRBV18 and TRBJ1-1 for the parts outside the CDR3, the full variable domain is NAGVMQNPRHLVRRRGQEARLRCSPMKGHSHVYWYRQLPEEGLKFMVYLQKENIIDESGMPKERFSAEFPKEGPSILRIQQVVRGDSAAYFCASSEGENTEAFFGQGTRLTVV.

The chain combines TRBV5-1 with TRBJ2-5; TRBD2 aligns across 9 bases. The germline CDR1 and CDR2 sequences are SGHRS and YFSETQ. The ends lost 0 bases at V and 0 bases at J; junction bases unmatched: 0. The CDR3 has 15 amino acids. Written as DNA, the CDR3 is TGCGCCAGCAGCTTGGCTAGCGGGGACCAAGAGACCCAGTACTTC. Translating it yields CASSLASGDQETQYF.

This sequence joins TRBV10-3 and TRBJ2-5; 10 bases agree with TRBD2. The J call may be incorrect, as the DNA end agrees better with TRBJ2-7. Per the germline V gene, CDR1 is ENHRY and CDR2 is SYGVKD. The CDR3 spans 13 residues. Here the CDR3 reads CAILAGDTYEQYF. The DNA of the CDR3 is TGTGCCATCCTAGCGGGAGATACCTACGAGCAGTACTTC.

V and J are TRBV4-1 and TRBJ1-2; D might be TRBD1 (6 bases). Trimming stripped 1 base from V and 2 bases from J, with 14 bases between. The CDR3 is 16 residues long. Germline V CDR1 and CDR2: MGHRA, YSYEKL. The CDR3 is CASSQVMTGPNYGYTF. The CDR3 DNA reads TGCGCCAGCAGCCAAGTGATGACAGGCCCAAACTATGGCTACACCTTC.

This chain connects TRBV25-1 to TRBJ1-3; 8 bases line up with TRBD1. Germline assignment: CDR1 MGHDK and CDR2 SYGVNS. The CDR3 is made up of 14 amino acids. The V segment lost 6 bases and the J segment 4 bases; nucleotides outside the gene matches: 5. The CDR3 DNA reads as TGTGCCAGCAGCCCGACAGGGGCCGGAAACACCATATATTTT. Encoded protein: CASSPTGAGNTIYF.

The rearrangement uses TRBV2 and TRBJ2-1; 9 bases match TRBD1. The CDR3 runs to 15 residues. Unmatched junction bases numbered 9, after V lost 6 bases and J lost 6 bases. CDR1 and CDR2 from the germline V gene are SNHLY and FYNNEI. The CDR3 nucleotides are TGTGCCAGCAGAAGGGGGACAGGGCTTGGCAATGAGCAGTTCTTC. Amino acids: CASRRGTGLGNEQFF.

CDR3 nucleotides: TGTGCCACCAGCAGAGAGGAGAATTCACCCCTCCACTTT. Residues: CATSREENSPLHF. This sequence joins TRBV15 and TRBJ1-6; unclear D gene. Trimming cost V 0 bases and J 7 bases, with 4 bases left between them. This CDR3 has 13 residues. The germline gives CDR1 LNHNV, CDR2 YYDKDF (reference sequence).

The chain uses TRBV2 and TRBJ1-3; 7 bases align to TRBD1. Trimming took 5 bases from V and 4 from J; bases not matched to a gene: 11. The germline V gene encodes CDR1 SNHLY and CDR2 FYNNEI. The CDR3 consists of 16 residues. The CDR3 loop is CASSQITGTAGNTIYF. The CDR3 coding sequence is TGTGCCAGCAGTCAAATCACCGGGACAGCCGGAAACACCATATATTTT.

The CDR3 loop reads CASSQEWRVPGNTIYF. For the CDR3, the DNA is TGCGCCAGCAGCCAAGAATGGAGGGTCCCGGGAAACACCATATATTTT. This sequence joins TRBV4-3 and TRBJ1-3; unclear D gene. Per the germline V gene, CDR1 is LGHNA and CDR2 is YSLEER. V lost 0 bases and J 4 bases, leaving 13 bases between the germline ends. This CDR3 comprises 16 residues.

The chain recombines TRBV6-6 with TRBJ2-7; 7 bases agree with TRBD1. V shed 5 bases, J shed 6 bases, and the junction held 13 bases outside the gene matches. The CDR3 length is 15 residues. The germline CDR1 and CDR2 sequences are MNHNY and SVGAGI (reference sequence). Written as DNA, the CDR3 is TGTGCCAGCAGTAAACAGGGGCCCTCTCCAGCCGAGCAGTACGTC. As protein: CASSKQGPSPAEQYV.

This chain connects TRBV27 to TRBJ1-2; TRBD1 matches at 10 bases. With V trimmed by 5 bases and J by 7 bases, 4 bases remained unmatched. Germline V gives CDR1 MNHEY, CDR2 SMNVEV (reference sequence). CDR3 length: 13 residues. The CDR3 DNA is TGTGCCAGCAGTGGACAGGGGGGGGGTGGCTACACCTTC. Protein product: CASSGQGGGGYTF.

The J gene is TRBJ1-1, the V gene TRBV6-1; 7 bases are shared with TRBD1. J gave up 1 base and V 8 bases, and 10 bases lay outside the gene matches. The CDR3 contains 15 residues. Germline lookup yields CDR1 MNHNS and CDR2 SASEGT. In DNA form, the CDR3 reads TGTGCCAGCGTAAGGGGGCGCCCCCAGAACACTGAAGCTTTCTTT. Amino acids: CASVRGRPQNTEAFF.

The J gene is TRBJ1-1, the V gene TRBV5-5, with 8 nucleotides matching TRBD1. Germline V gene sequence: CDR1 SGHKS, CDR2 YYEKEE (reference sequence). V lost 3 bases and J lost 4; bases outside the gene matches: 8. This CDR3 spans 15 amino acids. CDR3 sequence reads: CASSSRTGRGTEAFF. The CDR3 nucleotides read TGTGCCAGCAGCTCGAGGACAGGGAGAGGCACTGAAGCTTTCTTT.